These 12 T cell receptor beta chains were sequenced from one sample in a study of CD8 T cells in ankylosing spondylitis. Study results and limitations: Blood of patients with ankylosing spondylitis appeared to be characterized by a TCR beta motif of roughly eight highly homologous variants.

These TCRs' antigens remain unknown. TCRdb redid the calling of the 5' RACE reads with MiXCR, one entry per CDR3 protein. The repertoire has around 450,000 distinct CDR3 sequences, approximately 26% of them found once; the top ten carry 0.89%. Sample: blood, either unsorted or a sorted T cell fraction (not recorded which). The receptor source for this set is a male donor with ankylosing spondylitis.

This sequence joins TRBV7-9 and TRBJ2-1, with D possibly being TRBD1 (5 bases). V dropped 3 bases and J dropped 12 bases, with 24 bases sitting between them. Germline-derived CDR1 and CDR2 are SEHNR and FQNEAQ (reference sequence). The CDR3 totals 16 residues. The CDR3 bases are TGTGCCAGCAGCTTCTCCAAGGGGTTACCGACCATAGGGCAGTTCTTC. Translated: CASSFSKGLPTIGQFF.

V gene TRBV27 combines with J gene TRBJ2-1; TRBD1 aligns across 9 bases. V lost 8 bases to trimming and J lost 9 bases; unmatched junction nucleotides: 8. Germline V CDR1 and CDR2: MNHEY, SMNVEV (reference sequence). This CDR3 contains 13 residues. CDR3 sequence (DNA): TGTGCCAGCGGACAGGGGTATCGCGGTGAGCAGTTCTTC. This encodes CASGQGYRGEQFF.

The chain joins TRBV30 to TRBJ1-1; TRBD1 might be the D (6 bases). This CDR3 has 11 residues. Per the germline V gene, CDR1 is GTSNPN and CDR2 is SVGIG (reference sequence). DNA for the CDR3: TGTGCAAGGACAGAGAACACTGAAGCTTTCTTT. It specifies CARTENTEAFF.

The V and J genes are TRBV12-3 or TRBV12-4 and TRBJ2-1; tentatively, D is TRBD1 (6 bases). The V and J ends lost 3 bases and 6 bases respectively, with 12 bases between them. This CDR3 is built from 14 residues. The CDR3, as DNA: TGTGCCAGCAGTTTGGTGCAGGGGCGCAATGAGCAGTTCTTC. Translating gives CASSLVQGRNEQFF.

The chain employs TRBV5-1 and TRBJ2-7; perhaps D is TRBD1 or TRBD2 (6 bases each). V was trimmed by 4 bases and J by 3 bases, leaving 14 bases between them. This CDR3 region has 14 residues. Germline CDR1 reads SGHRS; CDR2 reads YFSETQ. The CDR3 is CASSRRGLFYEQYF. CDR3 DNA sequence: TGCGCCAGCAGCCGTCGGGGGCTTTTCTACGAGCAGTACTTC.

This clonotype was detected a few times. This sequence joins TRBV5-1 and TRBJ2-7; D may be TRBD1 (5 bases). The V end lost 3 bases, the J end lost 6 bases, and 13 bases lay between the germline ends. The CDR3 has 13 amino acids. Germline CDR1 SGHRS, CDR2 YFSETQ. CDR3 in DNA: TGCGCCAGCAGCTCGACAGTCCTCTCCGAGCAGTACTTC. It translates to CASSSTVLSEQYF.

On this clonotype itself: The germline gene is not matched at one end of the junction; a read error may be the cause. The J gene is TRBJ2-5, the V gene TRBV12-3 or TRBV12-4; weak D call: TRBD1 (6 bases). The CDR3 has 13 amino acids. This CDR3 is CASRGHWGETHYF. The DNA for the CDR3 is TGTGCCAGCAGGGGACACTGGGGAGAGACCCATTACTTC.

J is TRBJ1-6 and V is TRBV7-8; no reliable D call. Trimming took 2 bases from V and 7 from J, leaving 12 bases between them. The CDR3 totals 15 residues. The germline V gene encodes CDR1 SGHVS and CDR2 FQNEAQ. The DNA for the CDR3 is TGTGCCAGCAGCTTAAGAGGATTGGGGAATTCACCCCTCCACTTT. Translated, it gives CASSLRGLGNSPLHF.

The chain uses TRBV24-1 and TRBJ2-2; 10 bases map to TRBD1. This CDR3 spans 18 amino acids. Germline V gives CDR1 KGHDR, CDR2 SFDVKD. The ends lost 4 bases at V and 4 bases at J; junction bases unmatched: 11. The CDR3 nucleotides are TGTGCCACCAGTGACCAAAACCGACAGGGGGCCTTCACCGGGGAGCTGTTTTTT. Translation: CATSDQNRQGAFTGELFF.

The chain is built from TRBV20-1 and TRBJ2-2, with 9 bases lining up with TRBD2. The CDR3 spans 16 residues. V dropped 1 base and J dropped 5; count of bases not matched to a gene: 8. Germline V lookup: CDR1 DFQATT, CDR2 SNEGSKA (reference sequence). The CDR3 spells CSARVAGVPGTGELFF. The CDR3, as DNA: TGCAGTGCTAGAGTAGCGGGAGTGCCCGGAACCGGGGAGCTGTTTTTT.

The sample holds many counts of this clonotype. The genes are TRBV12-3 or TRBV12-4 and TRBJ1-4; 10 positions match TRBD1. CDR3 length: 13 amino acids. V trimming: 7 bases; J trimming: 7 bases; junction bases outside the gene matches: 3. CDR3 DNA: TGTGCCAGCACTAGGGACAGGGGTGAAAAACTGTTTTTT. Amino acids: CASTRDRGEKLFF.

This chain uses TRBV29-1 with TRBJ2-1; TRBD2 aligns across 8 bases. This CDR3 is built from 15 residues. V shed 8 bases, J shed 12 bases, and the junction held 21 bases outside the gene matches. Germline CDR1 SQVTM, CDR2 ANQGSEA. The CDR3 protein is CSLRGSSGDEVGQFF. The CDR3 nucleotides read TGCAGCCTCCGAGGGAGTAGCGGGGACGAGGTAGGGCAGTTCTTC.